This T cell receptor (beta chain) stems from a study of blood T cell repertoires in COVID-19. Study-wide context: The samples span acute and convalescent COVID-19 from the United States, Italy and Spain. The analysed material was cDNA or gDNA that came from T cells, B-cell-depleted T cells, or PBMCs.

Authors' analysis steps: Using reference gene primer amplification, nucleated cell counts were estimated. Repertoires were generated with immunoSEQ multiplex PCR, while TCRdb's copy carries only in-frame clones and drops some. Clone size and V and J calls were adopted from that table, with D and trimming inferred from the DNA. The sample holds some 200,000 clones, 85% to 90% seen once. Germline CDR1 MGHRA, CDR2 YSYEKL. CDR3 size: 14 residues. Trimming removed 3 bases from V and 6 bases from J; junction bases left unmatched: 3. The J gene is TRBJ1-2, the V gene TRBV4-1; 11 positions agree with TRBD1. Sequenced input: peripheral blood. The sequence was collected from a man aged 45-65 years with acute or convalescent COVID-19. CDR3 sequence: CASSHPDRGHGYTF. For the CDR3, the DNA is TGCGCCAGCAGCCACCCGGACAGGGGGCATGGCTACACCTTC.